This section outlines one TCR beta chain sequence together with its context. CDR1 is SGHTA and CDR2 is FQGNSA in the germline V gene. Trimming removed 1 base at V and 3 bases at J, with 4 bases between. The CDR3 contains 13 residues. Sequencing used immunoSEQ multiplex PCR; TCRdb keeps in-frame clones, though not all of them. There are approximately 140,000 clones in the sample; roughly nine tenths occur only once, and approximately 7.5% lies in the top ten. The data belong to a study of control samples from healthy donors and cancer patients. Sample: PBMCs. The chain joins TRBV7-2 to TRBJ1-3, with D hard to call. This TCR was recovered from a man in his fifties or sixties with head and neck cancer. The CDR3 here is CASSLVDGNTIYF. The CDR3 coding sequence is TGTGCCAGCAGCTTAGTAGATGGAAACACCATATATTTT.